The 25 T cell receptor beta chains below come from one sample, sequenced in a study of PD-1 blockade in mismatch repair-deficient tumors (dated by TCRdb to about 2017). In light of the paper, this sample's time point label describes: peripheral blood before pembrolizumab. The method behind the library was the immunoSEQ multiplex PCR assay. TCRdb mirrors the immuneACCESS table, restricted to in-frame sequences. Some clones are absent from its copies; in checked studies, under half trace to an unresolved V gene, and the reason for the others is unknown. Across this sample there are around 50,000 clones, with around three quarters seen only once. The ten largest clones add up to under 3.5% of the sample. The sample consisted of PBMCs, taken before pembrolizumab treatment. These receptors were obtained from an adult with mismatch repair-deficient cancer.

The V and J genes are TRBV11-3 and TRBJ2-3, with D perhaps matching TRBD1 (5 bases). Trimming left V 7 bases short and J 4 bases short, with 15 bases between. The CDR3 has 14 amino acids. In germline, CDR1 is SGHNT, CDR2 YENEEA. CDR3 loop: CASTPGWGSDTQYF. The CDR3, as DNA: TGTGCCAGCACCCCGGGTTGGGGCTCAGATACGCAGTATTTT.

The gene calls are TRBV5-6 and TRBJ2-5; D perhaps matches TRBD2 (5 bases). The germline V and J ends were trimmed by 4 bases and 5 bases, with 9 bases remaining between them. This CDR3 spans 12 amino acids. Germline V gives CDR1 SGHDT, CDR2 YYEEEE. This CDR3 reads CASSQTRETQYF. The CDR3 bases are TGTGCCAGCAGCCAAACTAGGGAGACCCAGTACTTC.

The chain links TRBV12-5 to TRBJ1-5; 8 bases fit TRBD1. The germline CDR1 and CDR2 sequences are LGHNT and FRNRAP. With 4 bases clipped from V and 1 base from J, the junction kept 9 bases outside the gene matches. The CDR3 is 17 amino acids. This CDR3 reads CASGSVGQGRSNQPQHF. CDR3 DNA: TGTGCTAGTGGTTCCGTCGGACAGGGCAGGAGCAATCAGCCCCAGCATTTT.

This clone occurred a few times. V and J are TRBV13 and TRBJ2-7, with D perhaps matching TRBD2 (6 bases). There are 12 residues in the CDR3. Germline-derived CDR1 and CDR2 are PRHDT and FYEKMQ (reference sequence). The V end was cut by 9 bases, the J end by 2 bases, with 11 bases between. The CDR3 coding sequence is TGTGCCAGGCGGGACTTACCCTACGAGCAGTACTTC. Translation: CARRDLPYEQYF.

This clone was seen only a few times. This chain links TRBV11-3 with TRBJ2-2, with TRBD1 matching 7 bases. Germline loops: CDR1 SGHNT, CDR2 YENEEA. V lost 5 bases and J lost 5; bases outside the gene matches: 5. This CDR3 comprises 14 residues. CDR3 region: CASSTRQGTGELFF. The DNA of the CDR3 is TGTGCCAGCAGCACCCGACAGGGTACCGGGGAGCTGTTTTTT.

In nucleotides, the CDR3 is TGCGCCAGCAAACCCGGGACAGACTATGGCTACACCTTC. It encodes CASKPGTDYGYTF. The chain joins TRBV5-1 to TRBJ1-2, with 7 bases fitting TRBD1. Germline CDR1 is SGHRS and CDR2 is YFSETQ. The CDR3 has 13 residues. V was pared by 6 bases and J by 3 bases, with 5 bases of the junction left unmatched.

The chain carries TRBV27 and TRBJ2-1; D possibly corresponds to TRBD1 (7 bases). V shed 9 bases and J shed 7 bases, with 13 bases lying between them. CDR1 and CDR2 from the germline V gene are MNHEY and SMNVEV (reference sequence). The length of the CDR3 is 12 residues. The CDR3, as DNA: TGTGCCAGTTCTCAGGGGGGAAATGAGCAGTTCTTC. It encodes CASSQGGNEQFF.

By sample share, this clone is medium-sized. The rearrangement uses TRBV7-9 and TRBJ1-2; D unclear. V lost 5 bases and J 8 bases, leaving 15 bases between the germline ends. Germline V lookup: CDR1 SEHNR, CDR2 FQNEAQ (reference sequence). The CDR3 runs to 13 residues. The CDR3 protein is CASSPRSAAGYTF. CDR3 nucleotides: TGTGCCAGCAGCCCTAGGTCGGCGGCGGGCTACACCTTC.

The count of this clone is one. The genes are TRBV6-5 and TRBJ2-7, with a possible D match to TRBD1 (5 bases). Per germline, CDR1 MNHEY and CDR2 SVGAGI. Trimming cost V 7 bases and J 5 bases, with 21 bases left between them. The CDR3 is 15 residues long. The CDR3 DNA reads as TGTGCCAGCACCCCCACAGGAGCCCCATACCACGAGCAGTACTTC. Translated: CASTPTGAPYHEQYF.

This clone was found a few times. The chain is built from TRBV6-5 and TRBJ2-7, with 7 bases aligning to TRBD1. Unmatched junction bases numbered 6, after V lost 4 bases and J lost 3 bases. This CDR3 has 14 residues. Looked up from germline, CDR1 is MNHEY and CDR2 is SVGAGI. The DNA of the CDR3 is TGTGCCAGCAGTTCCGGCCGACAGGGCTACGAGCAGTACTTC. This sequence encodes CASSSGRQGYEQYF.

The V and J genes are TRBV7-9 and TRBJ2-7, with TRBD2 matching 11 bases. The CDR3 runs to 15 residues. Germline V CDR1 and CDR2: SEHNR, FQNEAQ (reference sequence). V lost 6 bases and J lost 0; bases outside the gene matches: 4. CDR3 nucleotides: TGTGCCAGCAGTCGAACTAGCGGGAGCTCCTACGAGCAGTACTTC. Residues: CASSRTSGSSYEQYF.

This clone was counted only a few times. The chain is built from TRBV18 and TRBJ2-7, with D unclear. The CDR3 covers 12 residues. Germline CDR1 KGHSH, CDR2 LQKENI. V shed 5 bases and J shed 5 bases, with 10 bases lying between them. CDR3 sequence reads: CASSSSGDEQYF. DNA for the CDR3: TGTGCCAGCTCATCGTCCGGCGACGAGCAGTACTTC.

The chain recombines TRBV9 with TRBJ2-1; a weak D match, TRBD2 (5 bases). Germline V gene sequence: CDR1 SGDLS, CDR2 YYNGEE. V was cut by 0 bases and J by 3 bases, with 10 bases left in between. The CDR3 sequence is 15 residues long. The CDR3 loop is CASSVGLASYNEQFF. The CDR3, as DNA: TGTGCCAGCAGCGTAGGTTTAGCGAGCTACAATGAGCAGTTCTTC. The full variable domain, with the rest looked up from reference TRBV9 and TRBJ2-1, is DSGVTQTPKHLITATGQRVTLRCSPRSGDLSVYWYQQSLDQGLQFLIQYYNGEERAKGNILERFSAQQFPDLHSELNLSSLELGDSALYFCASSVGLASYNEQFFGPGTRLTVL.

This chain joins TRBV14 and TRBJ2-1; 9 nucleotides match TRBD1. Trimming took 0 bases from V and 2 from J; bases not matched to a gene: 5. The CDR3 has 17 residues. Germline values: CDR1 SGHDN, CDR2 FVKESK. The CDR3 is CASSQESWTGAYNEQFF. CDR3 sequence (DNA): TGTGCCAGCAGCCAAGAATCTTGGACAGGGGCCTACAATGAGCAGTTCTTC. The complete variable domain, with remaining parts taken from reference TRBV14 and TRBJ2-1, reads EAGVTQFPSHSVIEKGQTVTLRCDPISGHDNLYWYRRVMGKEIKFLLHFVKESKQDESGMPNNRFLAERTGGTYSTLKVQPAELEDSGVYFCASSQESWTGAYNEQFFGPGTRLTVL.

The V and J genes are TRBV2 and TRBJ2-7, with D possibly being TRBD2 (6 bases). The germline V and J ends were trimmed by 7 bases and 2 bases, with 15 bases remaining between them. This CDR3 comprises 14 residues. Germline V gene sequence: CDR1 SNHLY, CDR2 FYNNEI. The CDR3 loop reads CASIEGLGTYEQYF. The DNA of the CDR3 is TGTGCCAGCATCGAGGGACTCGGCACCTACGAGCAGTACTTC.

J is TRBJ1-5 and V is TRBV5-1, with a possible D match to TRBD1 (6 bases). This CDR3 is built from 16 residues. The V end lost 0 bases, the J end lost 2 bases, and 12 bases lay between the germline ends. Germline assignment: CDR1 SGHRS and CDR2 YFSETQ. The DNA of the CDR3 is TGCGCCAGCAGCTTGGAGGGGGGGGCCGGCAATCAGCCCCAGCATTTT. It is translated as CASSLEGGAGNQPQHF.

The chain has TRBV21-1 and TRBJ1-2. TRBV21-1 represents a pseudogene. This CDR3 has 14 amino acids. CDR3 nucleotides: TGTGCCAGCAGCAAAGGAGGGGACTGCTATGGCTACACCTTC. This sequence encodes CASSKGGDCYGYTF.

In its sample, this clone was seen once. The rearrangement links TRBV19 to TRBJ2-1, with TRBD2 matching 7 bases. The J segment lost 6 bases and the V segment lost 5 bases, leaving 13 bases of the junction unmatched. The length of the CDR3 is 16 residues. Germline values: CDR1 LNHDA, CDR2 SQIVND (reference sequence). In DNA form, the CDR3 reads TGTGCCAGTAGTGTGACTAGCCCACGAGGGAGCAATGAGCAGTTCTTC. This gives the protein CASSVTSPRGSNEQFF.

The chain joins TRBV7-9 to TRBJ1-2; 7 nucleotides align to TRBD1. This CDR3 contains 13 residues. Germline assignment: CDR1 SEHNR and CDR2 FQNEAQ (reference sequence). V shed 5 bases, J shed 9 bases, and the junction held 9 bases outside the gene matches. CDR3 nucleotides: TGTGCCAGCAGCAGAAACGGACAGGACAGCTACACCTTC. This gives the protein CASSRNGQDSYTF.

The chain combines TRBV19 with TRBJ2-6; 8 bases line up with TRBD1. V lost 4 bases to trimming and J lost 2 bases; unmatched junction nucleotides: 7. CDR1 and CDR2 from the germline V gene are LNHDA and SQIVND (reference sequence). CDR3 length: 17 residues. CDR3 protein: CASSSSGGATGANVLTF. In DNA form, the CDR3 reads TGTGCCAGTAGTAGTTCAGGGGGCGCGACTGGGGCCAACGTCCTGACTTTC.

The genes are TRBV2 and TRBJ1-3, with TRBD1 as a possible D gene (6 bases). Per the germline V gene, CDR1 is SNHLY and CDR2 is FYNNEI. This CDR3 has 14 residues. Trimming shortened V by 4 bases and J by 5 bases, and 12 bases separated the two germline ends. The CDR3 DNA follows: TGTGCCAGCAGTGGCGTGACAGGAAGAAACACCATATATTTT. This encodes CASSGVTGRNTIYF.

This clone was counted between two and nine times. This chain joins TRBV2 and TRBJ2-2, with 9 bases lining up with TRBD2. This CDR3 has 15 amino acids. V lost 6 bases and J lost 3; bases outside the gene matches: 5. The V gene's germline CDR1 is SNHLY and CDR2 FYNNEI. The CDR3 nucleotides read TGTGCCAGCAGAAAAGCGGGAGGTTACACCGGGGAGCTGTTTTTT. Its translation: CASRKAGGYTGELFF.

The chain employs TRBV2 and TRBJ2-5, with D unresolved. CDR1 and CDR2 (germline): SNHLY, FYNNEI. The CDR3 is made up of 14 amino acids. Trimming cost V 5 bases and J 1 base, with 11 bases left between them. The CDR3 spells CASSLDSGQETQYF. Here the CDR3 DNA reads TGTGCCAGCAGTTTAGATAGTGGCCAAGAGACCCAGTACTTC.

The chain carries TRBV7-9 and TRBJ2-7; 9 bases line up with TRBD1. The germline gives CDR1 SEHNR, CDR2 FQNEAQ (reference sequence). V was clipped by 1 base and J by 2 bases; unmatched bases: 0. The CDR3 totals 14 residues. The CDR3 nucleotides are TGTGCCAGCAGCTTAGGGACAGGGGCCTACGAGCAGTACTTC. Amino acids: CASSLGTGAYEQYF. Filled out from reference TRBV7-9 and TRBJ2-7, the complete variable domain reads DTGVSQNPRHKITKRGQNVTFRCDPISEHNRLYWYRQTLGQGPEFLTYFQNEAQLEKSRLLSDRFSAERPKGSFSTLEIQRTEQGDSAMYLCASSLGTGAYEQYFGPGTRLTVT.

V gene TRBV5-4 combines with J gene TRBJ1-3; D is undetermined. In germline, CDR1 is SGHNT, CDR2 YYREEE (reference sequence). V was clipped by 0 bases and J by 1 base, with 5 bases between them. CDR3 length equals 14 residues. The CDR3 sequence: CASSLAGSGNTIYF. CDR3 bases: TGTGCCAGCAGCTTGGCTGGGTCTGGAAACACCATATATTTT. Complete variable domain (other parts from reference TRBV5-4 and TRBJ1-3): ETGVTQSPTHLIKTRGQQVTLRCSSQSGHNTVSWYQQALGQGPQFIFQYYREEENGRGNFPPRFSGLQFPNYSSELNVNALELDDSALYLCASSLAGSGNTIYFGEGSWLTVV.